Below, one T cell receptor (beta chain) is given with its context. There are a few counts of this clone. The antigen it recognizes is unknown. No per-base quality is available; no much larger clone lies one base away. TCRbeta CDR3 regions were amplified from genomic DNA using the immunoSEQ Assay, a bias-controlled multiplex PCR. As for the original processing: Within the assay, amplification of reference gene primers was used to estimate how many nucleated cells each sample contained. To quantify the absolute abundance of each unique TCRbeta CDR3 rearrangement, sequence reads were collapsed and filtered. For each sample, productive Simpson clonality was calculated as the square root of Simpson's diversity index over productive rearrangements. Sourced from immuneACCESS, this table was stored by TCRdb with only in-frame sequences that have V and J called. A share of the clones is absent; for the studies checked, an unresolved V gene accounts for under half, and the remainder has no known explanation. The DNA gave D and trimming, while V, J and clone size come from that table. The table for this sample lists 200,000 to 250,000 clones; around 80% of them were counted only once. The ten biggest clones cover about 8.3% of the sample.

For this chain, trimming is 5 bases at the V end and 8 bases at the J end, and the number of junction bases without a gene match is 11. In the germline V gene (reference sequence), CDR1 corresponds to LNHDA and CDR2 to SQIVND. Reading from cysteine to phenylalanine, the CDR3 counts 16 amino acids. Of all the DNA, just the CDR3 is kept, 48 bases in frame from base 1. The sample belongs to a study of blood T cell repertoires in COVID-19 (dated by TCRdb to 2018 to 2020). Regarding the research as a whole: Samples from collaborators originated in the United States, Italy and Spain and spanned both the acute and convalescent phases of COVID-19. Sample metadata almost always included a de-identified subject ID, COVID-19 status, age in years and sex. The repertoires were made available in a free public database intended to serve as a resource for research on the immune response to SARS-CoV-2. The material from the prospective study consisted of cDNA or gDNA derived from T cells, B-cell-depleted T cells, or PBMCs. Where available, HLA class I and class II types were taken from metadata supplied by the sample provider and were not determined by assay-based typing. The samples were drawn from two sources: the first 160 participants of the ongoing ImmuneRACE study, and fewer than 1,500 subjects contributed by 6 global collaborators. The dataset comprised deeply sampled blood TCRbeta repertoires from subjects exposed to, actively infected with, or recovered from COVID-19.

Study-wide conclusions, independent of this receptor: How much clinical and demographic metadata was included differed by source and by participant, and the metadata was provided uncurated.

At one collaborating source in Seattle, patients were enrolled during active infection and were followed longitudinally through the course of disease. Collaborating institutions collected whole blood in K2EDTA tubes following their own protocols. For TCRbeta analysis, collaborator samples were shipped as frozen whole blood, as isolated PBMCs, or as DNA extracted from either sample type. The source is a woman older than 75 with COVID-19, enrolled during active disease. Material for sequencing was peripheral blood. The chain is assembled from TRBV19 and TRBJ2-1; TRBD2 lines up with 11 middle nucleotides. The DNA reads TGTGCCAGTAGTCCCCTAGCGGGGGGAATTATGGATGAGCAGTTCTTC. Its translation reads: CASSPLAGGIMDEQFF.